This passage covers 16 T cell receptor beta chains from one sample sequenced in a study of T cells in Graves' hyperthyroidism and ophthalmopathy. TCR beta CDR3 sequences were amplified from RNA transcripts. RT-PCR in the first round (using the HTBI primer set) targeted the TCR CDR3. TCRdb fed the multiplex PCR reads into MiXCR, producing one record per CDR3 protein. The sample lists roughly 250,000 distinct CDR3 sequences, roughly 15% seen once, with about an eighth in the top ten. Sample: blood. The receptors derive from a woman aged 40 to 50 with Graves' hyperthyroidism that later progressed to Graves' ophthalmopathy.

This clonotype was observed many times. This chain's CDR3 is CASSEKFLLNTEAFF. The CDR3 DNA is TGTGCCAGCAGTGAAAAATTCCTGTTGAACACTGAAGCTTTCTTT. The chain recombines TRBV6-1 with TRBJ1-1; D is undetermined. CDR3 length: 15 amino acids. Trimming shortened V by 2 bases and J by 0 bases, and 10 bases separated the two germline ends. Germline loops: CDR1 MNHNS, CDR2 SASEGT.

This clonotype was recorded at least ten times. The chain is built from TRBV28 and TRBJ2-7; no definite D call. CDR1 is MDHEN and CDR2 is SYDVKM in the germline V gene. The CDR3 is 12 residues long. Trimming left V 7 bases short and J 1 base short, with 8 bases between. CDR3 in DNA: TGTGCCAGCACGGGCCCGTCCTACGAGCAGTACTTC. Amino acid sequence: CASTGPSYEQYF.

In its sample, this clonotype was seen many times. J is TRBJ2-2 and V is TRBV27; 12 bases fit TRBD1. The CDR3 is 15 amino acids. Germline CDR1 is MNHEY and CDR2 is SMNVEV (reference sequence). Trimming cost V 6 bases and J 7 bases; bases outside gene matches: 6. CDR3: CASREGQGAGGELFF. The CDR3 coding sequence is TGTGCCAGCAGGGAGGGACAGGGGGCCGGCGGGGAGCTGTTTTTT.

This clonotype was seen a handful of times. This chain links TRBV14 with TRBJ2-1; 7 nucleotides agree with TRBD1. Germline CDR1 reads SGHDN; CDR2 reads FVKESK. There are 16 residues in the CDR3. J lost 4 bases, V lost 5 bases, and 11 bases had no gene match. The CDR3 spells CASSEGFRDRYNEQFF. The CDR3 coding sequence is TGTGCCAGCAGCGAAGGATTTCGGGACAGATACAATGAGCAGTTCTTC.

The sample holds many counts of this clonotype. The CDR3 loop reads CSARGVGTDTQYF. CDR3 sequence (DNA): TGCAGTGCAAGGGGAGTCGGGACAGATACGCAGTATTTT. The chain links TRBV20-1 to TRBJ2-3, with D perhaps given as TRBD1 or TRBD2 (5 bases each). CDR3 length equals 13 residues. Trimming took off 6 bases at V and 3 bases at J, with 13 bases between the two ends. Germline lookup yields CDR1 DFQATT and CDR2 SNEGSKA (reference sequence).

This clonotype was detected only a few times. A much bigger clone sits one base away, suggesting this may be a read error. The J gene is TRBJ2-1, the V gene TRBV12-3 or TRBV12-4; 7 bases agree with TRBD1. The CDR3 consists of 13 residues. CDR3: CGSSDRVRNEQFF. The CDR3 DNA follows: TGTGGCAGCAGCGACAGGGTCCGCAATGAGCAGTTCTTC.

This clonotype came up a few times. V usage is TRBV20-1 and J usage is TRBJ2-1; D gene unclear. Germline CDR1 reads DFQATT; CDR2 reads SNEGSKA (reference sequence). The CDR3 has 15 residues. Trimming removed 0 bases at V and 9 bases at J, with 18 bases between. DNA for the CDR3: TGCAGTGCTAGAGATTCCAGGCCGGGTAATAGTGAGCAGTTCTTC. The encoded protein is CSARDSRPGNSEQFF.

The V gene is TRBV7-2, the J gene TRBJ1-2; weak D call: TRBD1 (5 bases). The V end was cut by 5 bases, the J end by 2 bases, with 9 bases between. The CDR3 has 13 residues. Germline V CDR1 and CDR2: SGHTA, FQGNSA. CDR3 nucleotide sequence: TGTGCCAGCAGCGGGGGGAGGAACTATGGCTACACCTTC. It yields the protein CASSGGRNYGYTF.

This clonotype came up many times. This rearrangement joins TRBV28 to TRBJ2-7, with D perhaps TRBD1 (5 bases). The CDR3 consists of 14 residues. V lost 2 bases, J lost 2 bases, and 10 bases lay in between. Per the germline V gene, CDR1 is MDHEN and CDR2 is SYDVKM. The CDR3 sequence is CASSLVRQTYEQYF. CDR3 DNA: TGTGCCAGCAGTTTAGTGAGACAGACCTACGAGCAGTACTTC.

This clonotype was seen ten or more times. CDR3 sequence reads: CASTFPGGRGYTF. In nucleotides, the CDR3 is TGTGCCAGCACTTTCCCTGGGGGACGCGGCTACACCTTC. The chain joins TRBV6-1 to TRBJ1-2; weak D call: TRBD1 (5 bases). Looked up from germline, CDR1 is MNHNS and CDR2 is SASEGT. The CDR3 sequence is 13 residues long. V was pared by 7 bases and J by 8 bases, with 17 bases between.

A few counts support this clonotype. V and J are TRBV10-1 and TRBJ2-2, with D tentatively TRBD1 or TRBD2 (5 bases each). Germline V lookup: CDR1 WNHNN, CDR2 SYGVQD (reference sequence). The CDR3 sequence is 15 residues long. With 6 bases removed from V and 5 bases from J, the gap between germline ends came to 16 bases. As DNA, the CDR3 is TGCGCCAGCAGCGACACCGGGACCAAAACCGGGGAGCTGTTTTTT. Translated, it gives CASSDTGTKTGELFF.

This chain links TRBV6-1 with TRBJ2-1; 8 nucleotides agree with TRBD2. The trim removed 6 bases at V and 2 bases at J, leaving 6 bases unmatched. In germline, CDR1 is MNHNS, CDR2 SASEGT. The CDR3 has 15 amino acids. CDR3 sequence (DNA): TGTGCCAGCAGCCAAATAGCGGGGACCTACAATGAGCAGTTCTTC. Protein product: CASSQIAGTYNEQFF.

This clonotype was counted many times. The DNA for the CDR3 is TGTGCCATCAGTCGGACAGCAACACTTCAGCCCCAGCATTTT. This sequence encodes CAISRTATLQPQHF. The chain joins TRBV10-3 to TRBJ1-5, with D possibly TRBD1 on 6 matching bases. This CDR3 has 14 residues. Germline values: CDR1 ENHRY, CDR2 SYGVKD. Deletions cut 5 bases from V and 6 bases from J, with 14 bases between.

The chain combines TRBV20-1 with TRBJ1-6; D is ambiguous. Germline lookup yields CDR1 DFQATT and CDR2 SNEGSKA (reference sequence). This CDR3 spans 14 amino acids. Trimming removed 5 bases at V and 7 bases at J, with 15 bases between. CDR3 sequence (DNA): TGCAGTGCTGAGATACATTCGTCGAATTCACCCCTCCACTTT. It specifies CSAEIHSSNSPLHF.

Note on this clonotype: It is likely a read error, because the conserved phenylalanine at the end of the CDR3 is missing. The V call is TRBV29-1, the J call TRBJ2-6; 7 bases line up with TRBD1. The CDR3 consists of 13 residues. Germline V gene data show CDR1 as SQVTM and CDR2 as ANQGSEA. The J segment lost 1 base and the V segment lost 6 bases, leaving 0 bases of the junction unmatched. The CDR3 region is CSVRGSGANVLTS. Here the CDR3 DNA reads TGCAGCGTCAGGGGGTCTGGGGCCAACGTCCTGACTTCC.

In its sample, this clonotype was seen many times. The chain carries TRBV2 and TRBJ2-1; D tentatively fits TRBD1 or TRBD2 (5 bases each). The CDR3 extends over 12 amino acids. Germline lookup yields CDR1 SNHLY and CDR2 FYNNEI. V was shortened by 3 bases and J by 9 bases, with 9 bases between the two germline ends. CDR3 loop: CASSDVGGEQFF. The CDR3 DNA follows: TGTGCCAGCAGTGACGTTGGGGGTGAGCAGTTCTTC.